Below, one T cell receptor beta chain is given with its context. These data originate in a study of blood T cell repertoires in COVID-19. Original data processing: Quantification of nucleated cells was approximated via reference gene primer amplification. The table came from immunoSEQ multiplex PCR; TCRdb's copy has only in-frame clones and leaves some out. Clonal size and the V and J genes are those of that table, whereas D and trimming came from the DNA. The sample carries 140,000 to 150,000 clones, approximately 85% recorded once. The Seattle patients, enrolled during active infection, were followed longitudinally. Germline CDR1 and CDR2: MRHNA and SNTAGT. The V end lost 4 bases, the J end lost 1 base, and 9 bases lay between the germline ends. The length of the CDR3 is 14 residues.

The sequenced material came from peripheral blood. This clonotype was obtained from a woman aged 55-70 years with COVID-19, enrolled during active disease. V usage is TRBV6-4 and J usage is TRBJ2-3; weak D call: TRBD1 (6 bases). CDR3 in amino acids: CASSVDSRTDTQYF. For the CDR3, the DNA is TGTGCCAGCAGTGTGGACAGCCGCACAGATACGCAGTATTTT.